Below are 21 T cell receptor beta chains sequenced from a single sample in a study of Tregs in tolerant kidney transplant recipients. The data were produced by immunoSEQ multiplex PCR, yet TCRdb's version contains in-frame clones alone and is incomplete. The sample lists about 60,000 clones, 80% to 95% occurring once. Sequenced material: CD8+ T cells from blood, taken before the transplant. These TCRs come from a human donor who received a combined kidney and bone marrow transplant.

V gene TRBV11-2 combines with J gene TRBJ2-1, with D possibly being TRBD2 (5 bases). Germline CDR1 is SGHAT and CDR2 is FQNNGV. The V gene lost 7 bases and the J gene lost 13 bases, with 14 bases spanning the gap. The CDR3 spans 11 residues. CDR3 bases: TGTGCCAGCACCAGTAGCGCGTATCAGTTCTTC. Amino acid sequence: CASTSSAYQFF.

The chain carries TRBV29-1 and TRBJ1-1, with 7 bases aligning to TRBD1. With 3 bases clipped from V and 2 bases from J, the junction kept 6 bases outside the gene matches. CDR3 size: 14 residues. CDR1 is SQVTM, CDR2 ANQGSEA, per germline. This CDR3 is CSVEGDRLNTEAFF. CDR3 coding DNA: TGCAGCGTTGAGGGGGACAGACTTAACACTGAAGCTTTCTTT.

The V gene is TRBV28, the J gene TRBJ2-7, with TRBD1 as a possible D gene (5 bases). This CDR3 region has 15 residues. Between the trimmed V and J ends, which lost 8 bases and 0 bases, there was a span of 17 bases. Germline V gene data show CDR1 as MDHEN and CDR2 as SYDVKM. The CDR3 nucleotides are TGTGCCAGCTGCTCTCTTGGACACCTCTCCTACGAGCAGTACTTC. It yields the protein CASCSLGHLSYEQYF.

For the CDR3, the DNA is TGTGCCAGTAGCAGCGGGAGGGCCGAGAATGAGCAGTTCTTC. Translating gives CASSSGRAENEQFF. The chain has TRBV19 and TRBJ2-1; 10 nucleotides align to TRBD2. This CDR3 region has 14 residues. With V trimmed by 6 bases and J by 7 bases, 6 bases remained unmatched. In germline, CDR1 is LNHDA, CDR2 SQIVND (reference sequence).

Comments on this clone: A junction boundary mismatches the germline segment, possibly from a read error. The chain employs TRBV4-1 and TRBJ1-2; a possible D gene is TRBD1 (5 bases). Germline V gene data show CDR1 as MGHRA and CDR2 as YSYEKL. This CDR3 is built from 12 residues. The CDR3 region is CASSQGGPGVHF. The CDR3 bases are TGCGCCAGCAGCCAAGGCGGCCCGGGGGTACACTTC.

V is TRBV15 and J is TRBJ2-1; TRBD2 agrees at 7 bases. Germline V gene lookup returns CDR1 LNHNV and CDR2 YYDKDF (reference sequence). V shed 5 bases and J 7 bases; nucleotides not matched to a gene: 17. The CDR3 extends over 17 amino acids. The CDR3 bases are TGTGCCACCAGCGTAGCACAGCTAGCGGCCAAGGATAATGAGCAGTTCTTC. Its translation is CATSVAQLAAKDNEQFF.

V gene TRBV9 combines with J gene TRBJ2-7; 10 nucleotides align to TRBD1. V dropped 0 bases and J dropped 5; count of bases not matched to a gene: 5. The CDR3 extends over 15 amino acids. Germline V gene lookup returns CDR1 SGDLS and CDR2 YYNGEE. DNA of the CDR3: TGTGCCAGCAGCGTAGAGGGACAGGGGTTCGACGAGCAGTACTTC. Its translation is CASSVEGQGFDEQYF.

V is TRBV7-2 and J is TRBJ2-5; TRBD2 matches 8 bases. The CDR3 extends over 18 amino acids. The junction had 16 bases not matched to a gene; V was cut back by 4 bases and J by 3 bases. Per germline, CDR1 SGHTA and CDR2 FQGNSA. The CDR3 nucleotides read TGTGCCAGCAGCTCCAAAAGGGGAGCGGGAGATTTGGAAGAGACCCAGTACTTC. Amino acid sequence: CASSSKRGAGDLEETQYF.

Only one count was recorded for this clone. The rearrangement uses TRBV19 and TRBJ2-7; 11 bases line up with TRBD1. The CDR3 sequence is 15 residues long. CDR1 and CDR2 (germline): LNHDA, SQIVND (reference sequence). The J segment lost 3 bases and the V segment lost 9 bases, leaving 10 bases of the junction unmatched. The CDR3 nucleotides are TGTGCCAGCAAAATGGGACAGGGGGGGAACTACGAGCAGTACTTC. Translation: CASKMGQGGNYEQYF.

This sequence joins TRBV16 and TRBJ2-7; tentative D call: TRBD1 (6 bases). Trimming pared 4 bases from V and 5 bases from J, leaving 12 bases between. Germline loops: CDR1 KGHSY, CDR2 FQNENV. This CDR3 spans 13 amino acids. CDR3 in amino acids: CASSPRAGDEQYF. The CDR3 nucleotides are TGTGCCAGCAGCCCTCGGGCAGGGGACGAGCAGTACTTC. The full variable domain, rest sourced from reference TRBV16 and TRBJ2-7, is GEEVAQTPKHLVRGEGQKAKLYCAPIKGHSYVFWYQQVLKNEFKFLISFQNENVFDETGMPKERFSAKCLPNSPCSLEIQATKLEDSAVYFCASSPRAGDEQYFGPGTRLTVT.

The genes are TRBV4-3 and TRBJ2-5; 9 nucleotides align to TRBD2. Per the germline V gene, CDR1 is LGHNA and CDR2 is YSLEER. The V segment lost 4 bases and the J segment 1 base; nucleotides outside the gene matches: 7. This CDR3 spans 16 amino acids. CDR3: CASSLEGRGGQETQYF. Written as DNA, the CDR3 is TGCGCCAGCAGCCTAGAGGGGCGGGGGGGCCAAGAGACCCAGTACTTC.

The CDR3 coding sequence is TGTGCCAGCAGCGTCACCGGGACAGGGGGCTACGAGCAGTACTTC. Amino acids: CASSVTGTGGYEQYF. The chain employs TRBV9 and TRBJ2-7; 11 nucleotides line up with TRBD1. CDR3 size: 15 residues. CDR1 is SGDLS, CDR2 YYNGEE, per germline. Losses at the gene ends were 2 bases for V and 3 bases for J; bases not matched to a gene: 4.

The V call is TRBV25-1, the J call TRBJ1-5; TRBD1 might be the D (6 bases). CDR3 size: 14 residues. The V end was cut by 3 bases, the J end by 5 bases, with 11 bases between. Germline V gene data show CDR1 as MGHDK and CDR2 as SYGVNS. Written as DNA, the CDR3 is TGTGCCAGCAGTGAGAACGAGGGGGATCAGCCCCAGCATTTT. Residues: CASSENEGDQPQHF.

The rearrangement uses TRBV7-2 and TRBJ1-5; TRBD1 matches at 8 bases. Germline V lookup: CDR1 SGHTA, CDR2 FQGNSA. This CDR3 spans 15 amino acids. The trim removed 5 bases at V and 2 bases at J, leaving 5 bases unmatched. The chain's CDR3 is CASSMDRVRNQPQHF. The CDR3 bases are TGTGCCAGCAGCATGGACAGGGTTCGCAATCAGCCCCAGCATTTT.

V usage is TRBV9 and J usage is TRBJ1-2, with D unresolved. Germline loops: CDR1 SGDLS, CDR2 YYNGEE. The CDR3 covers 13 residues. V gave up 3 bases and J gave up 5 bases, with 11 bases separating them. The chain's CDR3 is CASSAPPAYGYTF. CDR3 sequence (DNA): TGTGCCAGCAGCGCTCCCCCCGCGTATGGCTACACCTTC.

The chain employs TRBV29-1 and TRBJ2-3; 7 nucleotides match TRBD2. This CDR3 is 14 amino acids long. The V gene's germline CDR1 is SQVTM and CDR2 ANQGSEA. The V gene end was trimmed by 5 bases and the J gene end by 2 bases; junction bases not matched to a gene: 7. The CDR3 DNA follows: TGCAGCGTTCCGGCTAGCGGTACCACAGATACGCAGTATTTT. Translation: CSVPASGTTDTQYF.

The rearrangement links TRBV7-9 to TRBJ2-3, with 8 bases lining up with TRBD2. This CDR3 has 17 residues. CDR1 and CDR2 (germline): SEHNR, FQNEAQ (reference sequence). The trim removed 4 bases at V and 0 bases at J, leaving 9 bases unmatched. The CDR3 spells CASSSPTSGVSTDTQYF. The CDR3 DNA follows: TGTGCCAGCAGCTCGCCTACTAGCGGAGTCAGCACAGATACGCAGTATTTT. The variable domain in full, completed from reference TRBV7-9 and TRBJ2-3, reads DTGVSQNPRHKITKRGQNVTFRCDPISEHNRLYWYRQTLGQGPEFLTYFQNEAQLEKSRLLSDRFSAERPKGSFSTLEIQRTEQGDSAMYLCASSSPTSGVSTDTQYFGPGTRLTVL.

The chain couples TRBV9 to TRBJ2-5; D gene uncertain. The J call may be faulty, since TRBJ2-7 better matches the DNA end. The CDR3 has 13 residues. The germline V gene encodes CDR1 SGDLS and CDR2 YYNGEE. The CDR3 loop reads CASSPDPYYEQYF. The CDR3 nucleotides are TGTGCCAGCAGCCCTGACCCGTACTACGAGCAGTACTTC.

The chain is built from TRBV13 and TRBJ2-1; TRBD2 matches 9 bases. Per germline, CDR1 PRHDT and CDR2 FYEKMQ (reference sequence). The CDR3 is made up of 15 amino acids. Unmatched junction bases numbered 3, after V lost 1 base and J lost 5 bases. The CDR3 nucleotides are TGTGCCAGCAGCTTAGTGGTAGCGGGGGACAATGAGCAGTTCTTC. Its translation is CASSLVVAGDNEQFF.

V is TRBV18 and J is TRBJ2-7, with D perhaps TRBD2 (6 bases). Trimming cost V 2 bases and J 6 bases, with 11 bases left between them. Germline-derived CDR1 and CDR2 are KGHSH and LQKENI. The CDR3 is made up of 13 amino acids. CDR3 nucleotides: TGTGCCAGCTCACCAGGCGCCGGGGGCGAGCAGTACTTC. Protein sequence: CASSPGAGGEQYF.

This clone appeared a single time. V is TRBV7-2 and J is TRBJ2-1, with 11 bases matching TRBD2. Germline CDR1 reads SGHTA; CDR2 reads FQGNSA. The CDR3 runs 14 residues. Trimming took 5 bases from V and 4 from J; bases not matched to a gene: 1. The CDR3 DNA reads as TGTGCCAGCAGCGGACTAGCGGGTTACAATGAGCAGTTCTTC. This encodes CASSGLAGYNEQFF.